This TCR beta chain came from a study of T cell changes during pregnancy in multiple sclerosis (dated by TCRdb to between 2018 and 2020). Broadly, across the study: Changes in the T cell repertoire over the course of pregnancy were examined in this study in women with multiple sclerosis.

Library preparation was by the immunoSEQ multiplex PCR assay. Drawn from immuneACCESS, this table holds only the in-frame rearrangements with V and J called that TCRdb kept. Clones are partly lost; checked studies trace under half to an unresolved V gene and leave the rest unexplained. Here the sample has roughly 65,000 clones; around nine tenths occur a single time. The ten largest clones add up to approximately 1.5% of the sample. Reading from cysteine to phenylalanine, the CDR3 counts 15 amino acids. Only CDR3 DNA remains: 45 bases, in frame from the first base. From the germline V gene, CDR1 is MGHRA and CDR2 is YSYEKL. V is pared back by 4 bases and J by 2 bases, with 14 bases lying between the germline termini. As for this clone: What antigen it recognizes has not been identified. No per-base quality is available; no much larger clone lies one base away.

The chain is encoded by TRBV4-1 joined to TRBJ1-1; TRBD1 is possibly the D segment (6 matching bases). The origin of this receptor is a female donor in good health, enrolled as a control in a pregnancy study. The specimen was peripheral blood, collected in the third trimester of pregnancy. CDR3 loop: CASSPQGHPNTEAFF. The nucleotide sequence reads as follows: TGCGCCAGCAGCCCCCAGGGGCACCCCAACACTGAAGCTTTCTTT.